The rows below give T cell receptor beta chains drawn from one sample of a study of blood T cell repertoires in COVID-19. Clones were read by immunoSEQ multiplex PCR, and TCRdb kept only the in-frame ones, dropping some. Among 250,000 or so clones listed, approximately 90% were seen once. Sequenced sample: PBMCs or T cells enriched from blood (not recorded which). These TCRs come from a human donor in a cohort exposed to, infected with or recovered from COVID-19 (not recorded which). The donor label of this sample is uncertain. The CDR3 runs from the conserved cysteine through the conserved F or W. Each record gives: V gene, clone size, CDR3 length, J gene, D gene, CDR3 protein, CDR3 DNA. The D gene is left open where the match is weak. A clone size is listed for some rows: how often the clone was seen (once, few, many), or a class if it is expanded.

V gene: TRBV19
clone size: .
CDR3 length: 14
J gene: TRBJ1-1
D gene: TRBD1
CDR3 protein: CASSTPTGGTEAFF
CDR3 DNA: TGTGCCAGTAGCACCCCGACAGGGGGCACTGAAGCTTTCTTT

V gene: TRBV5-1
clone size: .
CDR3 length: 13
J gene: TRBJ2-2
D gene: .
CDR3 protein: CASKGMNTGELFF
CDR3 DNA: TGCGCCAGCAAGGGGATGAACACCGGGGAGCTGTTTTTT

V gene: TRBV4-1
clone size: .
CDR3 length: 16
J gene: TRBJ1-1
D gene: TRBD1
CDR3 protein: CASRTPGTGGKGEAFF
CDR3 DNA: TGCGCCAGTCGTACTCCCGGGACAGGGGGCAAGGGTGAAGCTTTCTTT

V gene: TRBV3-1/TRBV3-2
clone size: .
CDR3 length: 14
J gene: TRBJ1-1
D gene: TRBD1
CDR3 protein: CASARDRKPGEAFF
CDR3 DNA: TGTGCCAGCGCCCGGGACAGAAAACCAGGTGAAGCTTTCTTT

V gene: TRBV5-1
clone size: .
CDR3 length: 15
J gene: TRBJ1-1
D gene: .
CDR3 protein: CASSSTGTSHTEAFF
CDR3 DNA: TGCGCCAGCAGCTCAACCGGGACTTCGCATACTGAAGCTTTCTTT

V gene: TRBV7-9
clone size: .
CDR3 length: 16
J gene: TRBJ2-7
D gene: .
CDR3 protein: CASSSYAGRISYEQYF
CDR3 DNA: TGTGCCAGCAGCTCATACGCGGGACGGATCTCCTACGAGCAGTACTTC

V gene: TRBV14
clone size: .
CDR3 length: 16
J gene: TRBJ1-1
D gene: .
CDR3 protein: CASSQGATGWHTEAFF
CDR3 DNA: TGTGCCAGCAGCCAAGGAGCCACAGGTTGGCACACTGAAGCTTTCTTT

V gene: TRBV19
clone size: .
CDR3 length: 15
J gene: TRBJ1-1
D gene: TRBD1
CDR3 protein: CASSIYRDRNTEAFF
CDR3 DNA: TGTGCCAGTAGTATATACCGGGACAGAAACACTGAAGCTTTCTTT

V gene: TRBV18
clone size: .
CDR3 length: 15
J gene: TRBJ1-1
D gene: TRBD1
CDR3 protein: CASSLNRGPSAEAFF
CDR3 DNA: TGTGCCAGCTCACTAAACAGGGGGCCGAGCGCTGAAGCTTTCTTT

V gene: TRBV4-2
clone size: .
CDR3 length: 17
J gene: TRBJ2-5
D gene: TRBD2
CDR3 protein: CASSHSSGGADLATQYF
CDR3 DNA: TGTGCCAGCAGCCATTCCAGCGGGGGGGCCGATTTGGCGACCCAGTACTTC

V gene: TRBV7-9
clone size: once
CDR3 length: 16
J gene: TRBJ2-5
D gene: .
CDR3 protein: CASSLLSLGAKETQYF
CDR3 DNA: TGTGCCAGCAGCTTGTTATCCTTGGGCGCGAAAGAGACCCAGTACTTC

V gene: TRBV11-3
clone size: once
CDR3 length: 14
J gene: TRBJ2-2
D gene: .
CDR3 protein: CASSQDTHTGELFF
CDR3 DNA: TGTGCCAGCAGCCAGGACACCCACACCGGGGAGCTGTTTTTT

V gene: TRBV21-1
clone size: .
CDR3 length: 16
J gene: TRBJ2-3
D gene: .
CDR3 protein: CASSKAGGIGPDTQYF
CDR3 DNA: TGTGCCAGCAGCAAGGCAGGGGGAATAGGTCCGGATACGCAGTATTTT

V gene: TRBV2
clone size: .
CDR3 length: 17
J gene: TRBJ2-5
D gene: .
CDR3 protein: CASSEAEATLGGETQYF
CDR3 DNA: TGTGCCAGCAGTGAAGCTGAGGCGACTCTGGGAGGAGAGACCCAGTACTTC

V gene: TRBV5-4
clone size: .
CDR3 length: 15
J gene: TRBJ2-2
D gene: .
CDR3 protein: CASSSMGGGTGELFF
CDR3 DNA: TGTGCCAGCAGCTCCATGGGGGGAGGCACCGGGGAGCTGTTTTTT

V gene: TRBV6-1
clone size: .
CDR3 length: 14
J gene: TRBJ2-7
D gene: .
CDR3 protein: CASSEGTVGGEQYF
CDR3 DNA: TGTGCCAGCAGTGAAGGAACGGTAGGAGGTGAGCAGTACTTC

V gene: TRBV7-3
clone size: .
CDR3 length: 15
J gene: TRBJ2-2
D gene: .
CDR3 protein: CASSPFSRGTGELFF
CDR3 DNA: TGTGCCAGCAGCCCATTCAGCAGGGGCACCGGGGAGCTGTTTTTT

V gene: TRBV10-3
clone size: .
CDR3 length: 15
J gene: TRBJ1-1
D gene: .
CDR3 protein: CAISASRDSNTEAFF
CDR3 DNA: TGTGCCATCAGTGCAAGCCGGGATTCGAACACTGAAGCTTTCTTT